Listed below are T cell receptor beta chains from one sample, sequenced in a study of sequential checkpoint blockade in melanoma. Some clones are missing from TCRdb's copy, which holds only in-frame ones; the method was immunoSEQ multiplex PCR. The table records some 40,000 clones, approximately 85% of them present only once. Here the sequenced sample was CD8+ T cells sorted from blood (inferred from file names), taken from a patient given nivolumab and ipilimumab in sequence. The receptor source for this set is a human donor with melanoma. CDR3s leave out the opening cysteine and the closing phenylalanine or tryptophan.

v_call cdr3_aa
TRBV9 ASSLTSGGPYEQY
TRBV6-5 ASSYQGDGYT
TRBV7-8 ASSLGAGGAEVWNEQF
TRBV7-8 ASSPTVLSNQPQH
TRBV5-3 ASSYGTGNEKLF
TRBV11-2 ASSATGGNQPQH
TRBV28 ASSLSSGYEQY
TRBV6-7 ASNKPSSGGEYEQY
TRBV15 ATSRSGTGGNEKLF
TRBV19 ASSPGTGMETQY
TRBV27 ASSLWAGPLYEQY
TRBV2 ASSEAPGNTIY
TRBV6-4 ASSDSAGADTQY
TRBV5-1 ASSLGTGVNTEAF
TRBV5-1 ASSLGGGVSDEQF
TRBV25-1 ASSAKQGMNTEAF
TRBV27 ASSSVTGSGNTIY
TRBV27 ASSLSYQPGQGSYEQY
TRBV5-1 ASSLPSGNTEAF
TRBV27 ASGNRGLTYGYT
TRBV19 ASSIAGELNIQY
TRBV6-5 ATGQDNVY
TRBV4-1 ASSVASGYEQY
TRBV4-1 ASSHPGQGNYEQY
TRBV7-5 ARSPRVGQGTFWYEQY
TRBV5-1 ASRTIPGQGATEAF
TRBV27 ASSPDTGELF
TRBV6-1 ASRTGGDFYEQY
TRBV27 ASSNTGPGELF
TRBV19 ASSNGVVDTIY
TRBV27 ASSLNSPSGANVLT
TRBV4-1 ASSQGAVDNQPQH
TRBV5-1 ASSFGGGEETQY
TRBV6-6 ASSPPQNTEAF
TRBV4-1 ASSQGTDTEAF